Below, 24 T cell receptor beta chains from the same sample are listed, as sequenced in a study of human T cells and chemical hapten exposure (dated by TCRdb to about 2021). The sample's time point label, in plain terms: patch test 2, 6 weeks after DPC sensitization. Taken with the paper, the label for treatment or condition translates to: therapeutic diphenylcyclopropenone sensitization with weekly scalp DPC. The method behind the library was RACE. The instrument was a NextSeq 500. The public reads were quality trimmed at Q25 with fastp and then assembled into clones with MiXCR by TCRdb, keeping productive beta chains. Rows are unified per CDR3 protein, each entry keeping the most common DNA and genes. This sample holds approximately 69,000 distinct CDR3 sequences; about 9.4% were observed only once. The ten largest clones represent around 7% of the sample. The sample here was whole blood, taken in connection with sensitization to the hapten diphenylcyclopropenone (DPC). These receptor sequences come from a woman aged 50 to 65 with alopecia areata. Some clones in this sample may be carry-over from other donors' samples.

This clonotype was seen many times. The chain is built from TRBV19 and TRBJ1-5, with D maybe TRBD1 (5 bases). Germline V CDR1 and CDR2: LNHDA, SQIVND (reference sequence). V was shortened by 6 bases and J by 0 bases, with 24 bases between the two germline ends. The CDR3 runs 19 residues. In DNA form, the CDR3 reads TGTGCCAGTAGCACGCTGGGGGGACTTTTTACCGATAGCAATCAGCCCCAGCATTTT. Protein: CASSTLGGLFTDSNQPQHF.

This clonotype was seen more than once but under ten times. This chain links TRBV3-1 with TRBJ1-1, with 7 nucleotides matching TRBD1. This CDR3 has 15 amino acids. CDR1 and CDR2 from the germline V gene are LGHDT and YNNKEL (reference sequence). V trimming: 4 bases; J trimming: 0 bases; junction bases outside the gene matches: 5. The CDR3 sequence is CASSLRTGLNTEAFF. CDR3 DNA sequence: TGTGCCAGCAGCCTTCGGACAGGATTGAACACTGAAGCTTTCTTT.

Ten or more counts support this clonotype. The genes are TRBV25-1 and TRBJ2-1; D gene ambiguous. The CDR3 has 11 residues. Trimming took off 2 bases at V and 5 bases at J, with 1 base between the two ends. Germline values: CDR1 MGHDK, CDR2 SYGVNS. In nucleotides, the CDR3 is TGTGCCAGCAGTGAAAACAATGAGCAGTTCTTC. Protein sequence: CASSENNEQFF.

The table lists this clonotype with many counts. CDR3 sequence (DNA): TGTGCCAGCAGTTTTACAGGGGGTCGGGGGAGCAATCAGCCCCAGCATTTT. Amino acid sequence: CASSFTGGRGSNQPQHF. This sequence joins TRBV12-3 or TRBV12-4 and TRBJ1-5, with 8 bases identical to TRBD1. CDR3 length equals 17 residues. With 3 bases clipped from V and 1 base from J, the junction kept 8 bases outside the gene matches.

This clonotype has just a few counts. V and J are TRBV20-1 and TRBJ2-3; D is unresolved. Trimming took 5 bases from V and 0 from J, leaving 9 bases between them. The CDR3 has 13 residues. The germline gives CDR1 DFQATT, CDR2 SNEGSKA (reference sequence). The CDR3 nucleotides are TGCAGTGCTGATACTGGGAGCACAGATACGCAGTATTTT. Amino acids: CSADTGSTDTQYF.

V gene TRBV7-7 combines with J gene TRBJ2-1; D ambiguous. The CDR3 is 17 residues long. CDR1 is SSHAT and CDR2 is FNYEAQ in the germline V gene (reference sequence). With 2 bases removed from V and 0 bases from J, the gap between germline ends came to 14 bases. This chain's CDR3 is CASSLSHSPSSYNEQFF. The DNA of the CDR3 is TGTGCCAGCAGCTTATCGCATTCCCCGAGCTCCTACAATGAGCAGTTCTTC.

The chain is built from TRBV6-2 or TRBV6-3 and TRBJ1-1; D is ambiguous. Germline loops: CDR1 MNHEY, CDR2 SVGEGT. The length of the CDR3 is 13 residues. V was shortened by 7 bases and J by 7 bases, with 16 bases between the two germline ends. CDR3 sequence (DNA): TGTGCCAGCACCGCAGTGAGCGTAGGTGAAGCTTTCTTT. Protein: CASTAVSVGEAFF.

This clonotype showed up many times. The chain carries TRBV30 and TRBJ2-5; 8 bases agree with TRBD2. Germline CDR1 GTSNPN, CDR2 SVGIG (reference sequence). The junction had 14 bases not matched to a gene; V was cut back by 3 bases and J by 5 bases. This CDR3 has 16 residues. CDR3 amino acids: CAWRGPVAGQAETQYF. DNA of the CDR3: TGTGCCTGGAGGGGACCAGTAGCGGGGCAGGCCGAGACCCAGTACTTC.

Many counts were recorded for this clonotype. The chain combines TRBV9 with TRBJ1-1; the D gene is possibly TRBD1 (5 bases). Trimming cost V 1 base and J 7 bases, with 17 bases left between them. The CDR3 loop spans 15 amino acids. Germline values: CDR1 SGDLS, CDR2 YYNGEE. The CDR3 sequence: CASSVTGFSPSEAFF. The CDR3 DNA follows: TGTGCCAGCAGCGTAACAGGTTTCTCACCCAGTGAAGCTTTCTTT.

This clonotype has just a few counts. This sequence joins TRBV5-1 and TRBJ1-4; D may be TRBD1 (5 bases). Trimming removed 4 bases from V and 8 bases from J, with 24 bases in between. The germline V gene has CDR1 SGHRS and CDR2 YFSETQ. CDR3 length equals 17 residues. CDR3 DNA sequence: TGCGCCAGCAGCCCCGCCTGGGGCTTCGGAGGAGGGGAAAAACTGTTTTTT. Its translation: CASSPAWGFGGGEKLFF.

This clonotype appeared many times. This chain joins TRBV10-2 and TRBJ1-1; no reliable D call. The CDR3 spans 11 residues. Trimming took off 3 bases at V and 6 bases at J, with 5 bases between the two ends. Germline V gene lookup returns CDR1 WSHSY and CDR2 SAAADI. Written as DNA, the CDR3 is TGCGCCAGCAGTGAAAGGGCTGAAGCTTTCTTT. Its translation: CASSERAEAFF.

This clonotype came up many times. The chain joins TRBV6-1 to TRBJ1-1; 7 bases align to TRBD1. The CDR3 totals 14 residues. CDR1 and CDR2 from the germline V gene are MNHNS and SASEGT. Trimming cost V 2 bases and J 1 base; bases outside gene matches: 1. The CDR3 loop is CASSENRGNTEAFF. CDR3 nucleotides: TGTGCCAGCAGTGAAAACAGGGGGAACACTGAAGCTTTCTTT.

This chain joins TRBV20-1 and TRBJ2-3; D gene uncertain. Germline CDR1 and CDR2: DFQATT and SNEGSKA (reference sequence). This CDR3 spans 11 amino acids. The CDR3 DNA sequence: TGCAGCCCGCCGCGGCAGGATACGCAGTATTTT. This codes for CSPPRQDTQYF.

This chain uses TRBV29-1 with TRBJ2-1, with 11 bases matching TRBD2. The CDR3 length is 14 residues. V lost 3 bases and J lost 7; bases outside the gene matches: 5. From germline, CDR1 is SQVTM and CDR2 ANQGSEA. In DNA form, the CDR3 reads TGCAGCGTTGACGGCGGGACTAGCGGAAATGAGCAGTTCTTC. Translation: CSVDGGTSGNEQFF.

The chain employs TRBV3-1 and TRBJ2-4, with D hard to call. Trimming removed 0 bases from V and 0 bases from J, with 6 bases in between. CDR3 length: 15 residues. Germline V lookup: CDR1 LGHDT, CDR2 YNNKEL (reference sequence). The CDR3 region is CASSQDWLAKNIQYF. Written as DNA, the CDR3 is TGTGCCAGCAGCCAAGATTGGCTAGCCAAAAACATTCAGTACTTC.

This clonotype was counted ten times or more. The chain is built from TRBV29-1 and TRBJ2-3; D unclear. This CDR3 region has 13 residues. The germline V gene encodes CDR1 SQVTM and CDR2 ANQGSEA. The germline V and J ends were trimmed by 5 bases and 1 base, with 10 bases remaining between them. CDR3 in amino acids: CSVRRRGTDTQYF. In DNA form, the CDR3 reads TGCAGCGTTCGGCGTCGGGGCACAGATACGCAGTATTTT.

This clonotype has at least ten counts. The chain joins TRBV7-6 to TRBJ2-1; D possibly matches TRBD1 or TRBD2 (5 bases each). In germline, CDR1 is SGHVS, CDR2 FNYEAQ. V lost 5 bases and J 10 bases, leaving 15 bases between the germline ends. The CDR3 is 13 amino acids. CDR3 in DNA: TGTGCCAGCAGCACCCTACCGAGGGACGAGCAGTTCTTC. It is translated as CASSTLPRDEQFF.

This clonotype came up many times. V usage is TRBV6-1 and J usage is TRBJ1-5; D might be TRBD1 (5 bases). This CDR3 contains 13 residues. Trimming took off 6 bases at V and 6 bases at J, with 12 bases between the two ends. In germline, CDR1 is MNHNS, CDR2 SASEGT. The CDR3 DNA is TGTGCCAGCAGGGAGGGGATTCGTCAGCCCCAGCATTTT. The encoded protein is CASREGIRQPQHF.

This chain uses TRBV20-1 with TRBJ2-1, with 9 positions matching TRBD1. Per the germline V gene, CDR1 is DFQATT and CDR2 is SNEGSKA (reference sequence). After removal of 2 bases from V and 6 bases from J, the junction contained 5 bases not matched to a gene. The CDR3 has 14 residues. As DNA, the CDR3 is TGCAGTGCTAGATCCGGGACAGGGCGCAATGAGCAGTTCTTC. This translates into CSARSGTGRNEQFF.

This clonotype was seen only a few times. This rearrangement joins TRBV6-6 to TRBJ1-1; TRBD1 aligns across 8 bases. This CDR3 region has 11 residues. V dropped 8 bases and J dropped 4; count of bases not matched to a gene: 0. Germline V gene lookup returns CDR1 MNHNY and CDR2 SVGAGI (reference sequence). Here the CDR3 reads CASGQGTEAFF. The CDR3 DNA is TGTGCCAGCGGACAGGGCACTGAAGCTTTCTTT.

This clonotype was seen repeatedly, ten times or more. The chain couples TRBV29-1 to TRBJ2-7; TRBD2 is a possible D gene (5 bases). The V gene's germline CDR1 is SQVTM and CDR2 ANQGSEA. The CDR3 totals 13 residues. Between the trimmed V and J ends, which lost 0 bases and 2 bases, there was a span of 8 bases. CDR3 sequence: CSVEDSVTYEQYF. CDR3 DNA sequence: TGCAGCGTTGAAGATAGCGTTACCTACGAGCAGTACTTC.

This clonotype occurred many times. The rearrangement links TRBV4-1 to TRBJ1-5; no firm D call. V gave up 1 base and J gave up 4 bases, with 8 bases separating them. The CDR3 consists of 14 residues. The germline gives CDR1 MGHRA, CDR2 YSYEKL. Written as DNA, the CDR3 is TGCGCCAGCAGCCAAGTTCTCATGAATCAGCCCCAGCATTTT. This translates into CASSQVLMNQPQHF.

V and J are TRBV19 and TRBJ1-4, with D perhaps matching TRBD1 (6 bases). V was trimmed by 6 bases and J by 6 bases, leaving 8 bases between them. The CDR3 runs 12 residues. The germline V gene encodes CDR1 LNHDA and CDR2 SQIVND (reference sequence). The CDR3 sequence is CASSRGYEKLFF. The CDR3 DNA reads TGTGCCAGTAGCAGGGGTTATGAAAAACTGTTTTTT.

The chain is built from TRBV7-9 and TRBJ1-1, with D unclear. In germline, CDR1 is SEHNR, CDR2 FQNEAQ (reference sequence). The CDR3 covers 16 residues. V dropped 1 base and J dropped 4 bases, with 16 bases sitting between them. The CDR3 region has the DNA TGTGCCAGCAGCTTAGGCATTAGGGTTGGAAGCACTGAAGCTTTCTTT. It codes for CASSLGIRVGSTEAFF.